Shown below are 8 T cell receptor beta chains from a single sample sequenced in a study of T cells in Graves' hyperthyroidism and ophthalmopathy. Amplification of TCR beta CDR3 regions was performed using RNA transcripts as template. The TCR CDR3 was amplified in a first-round RT-PCR using the HTBI primer set. One entry per CDR3 protein, called by TCRdb with MiXCR from the multiplex PCR reads. Of 340,000 or so distinct CDR3 sequences listed, roughly 17% were seen once; the top ten hold approximately 31%. Material for sequencing was blood. These receptors were collected from a man aged 25 to 40 with Graves' hyperthyroidism.

The chain is built from TRBV30 and TRBJ1-3; D remains unclear. V was shortened by 8 bases and J by 5 bases, with 13 bases between the two germline ends. The germline CDR1 and CDR2 sequences are GTSNPN and SVGIG (reference sequence). This CDR3 spans 12 amino acids. Written as DNA, the CDR3 is TGTGCCCTCTCTGCATCTCGAAACACCATATATTTT. Translated: CALSASRNTIYF.

In this sample, this clonotype turned up many times. The chain recombines TRBV6-1 with TRBJ2-7; the match to TRBD2 covers 9 bases. V trimming: 5 bases; J trimming: 2 bases; junction bases outside the gene matches: 22. The CDR3 totals 20 residues. Germline CDR1 is MNHNS and CDR2 is SASEGT. CDR3 sequence (DNA): TGTGCCAGCAGTTCCATTATAATTAGGCGGGGGGGGAGCTGGACCTACGAGCAGTACTTC. Residues: CASSSIIIRRGGSWTYEQYF.

This CDR3 reads CASNAAGQPQHF. The CDR3 DNA follows: TGTGCCAGCAACGCCGCGGGTCAGCCCCAGCATTTT. The V and J genes are TRBV6-1 and TRBJ1-5; no reliable D call. Deletions cut 7 bases from V and 6 bases from J, with 10 bases between. Per the germline V gene, CDR1 is MNHNS and CDR2 is SASEGT. The length of the CDR3 is 12 residues.

The gene calls are TRBV5-1 and TRBJ1-2, with 8 positions matching TRBD1. Per germline, CDR1 SGHRS and CDR2 YFSETQ. The CDR3 is made up of 14 amino acids. Trimming removed 4 bases from V and 8 bases from J; junction bases left unmatched: 10. The CDR3 reads CASSPDRAVGGYTF. CDR3 nucleotide sequence: TGCGCCAGCAGCCCGGACAGGGCCGTAGGAGGCTACACCTTC.

This clonotype was seen many times. This chain links TRBV6-1 with TRBJ2-2; 9 nucleotides line up with TRBD2. The germline V gene has CDR1 MNHNS and CDR2 SASEGT. The CDR3 has 15 amino acids. The J segment lost 4 bases and the V segment lost 4 bases, leaving 4 bases of the junction unmatched. The CDR3 DNA reads as TGTGCCAGCAGTGCTCTAGCGGGGCCCACCGGGGAGCTGTTTTTT. It is translated as CASSALAGPTGELFF.

This clonotype has a handful of counts. V usage is TRBV7-8 and J usage is TRBJ2-7; D may correspond to TRBD1 or TRBD2 (7 bases each). The V end lost 8 bases, the J end lost 7 bases, and 21 bases lay between the germline ends. The CDR3 consists of 14 residues. Looked up from germline, CDR1 is SGHVS and CDR2 is FQNEAQ. For the CDR3, the DNA is TGTGCCAGCGACCCCAGGGGGGGGGGGAAGGAGCAGTACTTC. Its translation: CASDPRGGGKEQYF.

This clonotype has at least ten counts. This rearrangement joins TRBV2 to TRBJ2-3; D unclear. The V gene's germline CDR1 is SNHLY and CDR2 FYNNEI. V lost 8 bases and J 3 bases, leaving 9 bases between the germline ends. The CDR3 runs to 12 residues. The CDR3 protein is CASAQVTDTQYF. The CDR3 bases are TGTGCCAGCGCCCAAGTGACAGATACGCAGTATTTT.

This clonotype was detected ten times or more. V gene TRBV30 combines with J gene TRBJ1-2; possibly TRBD1 for D (6 bases). The length of the CDR3 is 15 residues. V lost 4 bases and J 3 bases, leaving 18 bases between the germline ends. Germline values: CDR1 GTSNPN, CDR2 SVGIG (reference sequence). CDR3 loop: CAWKGAGGPHYGYTF. The CDR3 bases are TGTGCCTGGAAAGGGGCGGGGGGCCCCCACTATGGCTACACCTTC.